The entry that follows covers one T cell receptor (beta chain) sequence. The entry originates in a study of cytomegalovirus exposure and HLA in healthy donors. CDR3 size: 15 residues. V trimming: 4 bases; J trimming: 4 bases; junction bases outside the gene matches: 7. Looked up from germline, CDR1 is SGHRS and CDR2 is YFSETQ. Researchers ran the PCR with 60 Vbeta and 13 Jbeta primers. Using immunoSEQ multiplex PCR, the repertoire was profiled, and TCRdb retains in-frame clones only, with some absent. The sample includes tens of thousands of clones, around 80% of them seen just once. The sequence was collected from a man aged 45-65 years in good health and CMV-seronegative. Input material: PBMCs. The chain joins TRBV5-1 to TRBJ2-2, with TRBD2 matching over 7 bases. CDR3 sequence reads: CASSITSAFTGELFF. The CDR3 nucleotides read TGCGCCAGCAGCATTACTAGCGCGTTCACCGGGGAGCTGTTTTTT.